The 19 T cell receptor beta chains given below trace back to one sample, sequenced in a study of a mutant IDH1 vaccine in newly diagnosed glioma. Method: immunoSEQ multiplex PCR; TCRdb's copy keeps in-frame clones and lacks some. The data contain around 70,000 clones, roughly 83% of them singletons. No antigen has been identified for these receptors. The time point is: week 35, safety follow-up. Topical imiquimod was applied with each vaccine dose, which held 300 ug of mutant IDH1 20-mer peptide. The sequencing used PBMCs, collected from a glioma patient whose treatment included an IDH1 peptide vaccine. The origin of the receptors is a man between 18 and 29 years old with glioma.

This rearrangement joins TRBV12-5 to TRBJ1-1; no firm D call. Germline values: CDR1 LGHNT, CDR2 FRNRAP. The CDR3 runs to 12 residues. Trimming shortened V by 8 bases and J by 3 bases, and 10 bases separated the two germline ends. As DNA, the CDR3 is TGTGCTAGTCGGGCCTGGGACACTGAAGCTTTCTTT. This sequence encodes CASRAWDTEAFF.

J is TRBJ1-4 and V is TRBV9; the match to TRBD1 covers 8 bases. V shed 3 bases, J shed 2 bases, and the junction held 3 bases outside the gene matches. CDR3 size: 15 residues. From germline, CDR1 is SGDLS and CDR2 YYNGEE. For the CDR3, the DNA is TGTGCCAGCAGCGAACGACAGGGGACTAATGAAAAACTGTTTTTT. This gives the protein CASSERQGTNEKLFF.

The chain employs TRBV4-2 and TRBJ2-1; no clear D gene. The V and J ends lost 0 bases and 8 bases respectively, with 11 bases between them. This CDR3 spans 14 amino acids. Per the germline V gene, CDR1 is LGHNA and CDR2 is YNFKEQ. The CDR3: CASSQDRQAHEQFF. The CDR3 DNA follows: TGTGCCAGCAGCCAAGACCGGCAGGCCCATGAGCAGTTCTTC.

The chain employs TRBV19 and TRBJ2-3; D uncertain. V lost 4 bases and J 0 bases, leaving 8 bases between the germline ends. Germline V gene sequence: CDR1 LNHDA, CDR2 SQIVND (reference sequence). The CDR3 totals 14 residues. CDR3 residues: CASSSGTSTDTQYF. CDR3 nucleotide sequence: TGTGCCAGTAGTAGCGGAACTAGCACAGATACGCAGTATTTT.

V gene TRBV2 combines with J gene TRBJ2-6; no clear D gene. V was pared by 7 bases and J by 1 base, with 14 bases between. The CDR3 runs to 16 residues. From germline, CDR1 is SNHLY and CDR2 FYNNEI. Written as DNA, the CDR3 is TGTGCCAGCACCCCGGCAAAGGGTTCTGGGGCCAACGTCCTGACTTTC. This sequence encodes CASTPAKGSGANVLTF.

The gene calls are TRBV7-6 and TRBJ2-7; 7 positions agree with TRBD2. Looked up from germline, CDR1 is SGHVS and CDR2 is FNYEAQ. The CDR3 totals 14 residues. V shed 5 bases and J 5 bases; nucleotides not matched to a gene: 9. In DNA form, the CDR3 reads TGTGCCAGCAGCCCCCTACCCGGGAGGAACGAGCAGTACTTC. Amino acid sequence: CASSPLPGRNEQYF.

The chain employs TRBV19 and TRBJ2-7; a possible D gene is TRBD1 (6 bases). This CDR3 has 14 residues. V was clipped by 8 bases and J by 1 base, with 15 bases between them. Germline lookup yields CDR1 LNHDA and CDR2 SQIVND (reference sequence). CDR3 nucleotide sequence: TGTGCCAGTGCGTATTCGACAGGTTCCTACGAGCAGTACTTC. Its protein is CASAYSTGSYEQYF.

The chain joins TRBV30 to TRBJ2-2; 7 bases align to TRBD2. Germline V gene lookup returns CDR1 GTSNPN and CDR2 SVGIG (reference sequence). Losses at the gene ends were 0 bases for V and 4 bases for J; bases not matched to a gene: 8. CDR3 size: 16 residues. This CDR3 is CAWSVRGRVGTGELFF. The CDR3 DNA reads as TGTGCCTGGAGTGTACGAGGGAGGGTCGGCACCGGGGAGCTGTTTTTT.

This clone has a single count. The chain carries TRBV9 and TRBJ1-6; D not certain. The CDR3 totals 13 residues. The V and J ends lost 0 bases and 5 bases respectively, with 3 bases between them. CDR1 is SGDLS and CDR2 is YYNGEE in the germline V gene. The CDR3, as DNA: TGTGCCAGCAGCGTAGACGATAATTCACCCCTCCACTTT. Translated, it gives CASSVDDNSPLHF. The full variable domain, with the rest looked up from reference TRBV9 and TRBJ1-6, is DSGVTQTPKHLITATGQRVTLRCSPRSGDLSVYWYQQSLDQGLQFLIQYYNGEERAKGNILERFSAQQFPDLHSELNLSSLELGDSALYFCASSVDDNSPLHFGNGTRLTVT.

This rearrangement joins TRBV4-2 to TRBJ1-3; tentative D call: TRBD1 (5 bases). This CDR3 is 14 amino acids long. Germline assignment: CDR1 LGHNA and CDR2 YNFKEQ. Trimming took 1 base from V and 4 from J, leaving 8 bases between them. The CDR3 DNA is TGTGCCAGCAGCCAAGCAGGGTCCGGAAACACCATATATTTT. Residues: CASSQAGSGNTIYF.

The table lists this clone with a count of one. The chain has TRBV29-1 and TRBJ2-7; 9 bases are shared with TRBD1. The CDR3 spans 16 residues. Trimming removed 3 bases from V and 3 bases from J; junction bases left unmatched: 12. Per germline, CDR1 SQVTM and CDR2 ANQGSEA. The CDR3 bases are TGCAGCGTTGATGGTGGGGGGACAGGGAAATTCTACGAGCAGTACTTC. Translating gives CSVDGGGTGKFYEQYF.

The rearrangement links TRBV6-5 to TRBJ1-1; unclear D gene. Germline V gives CDR1 MNHEY, CDR2 SVGAGI. The CDR3 spans 14 residues. V shed 0 bases and J shed 5 bases, with 10 bases lying between them. The CDR3 sequence is CASSYSIPGTEAFF. CDR3 sequence (DNA): TGTGCCAGCAGTTACTCGATTCCGGGGACTGAAGCTTTCTTT.

The J gene is TRBJ1-2, the V gene TRBV20-1; D is uncertain. V was pared by 2 bases and J by 5 bases, with 6 bases between. Germline CDR1 and CDR2: DFQATT and SNEGSKA (reference sequence). The CDR3 contains 11 residues. The CDR3: CSARLDYGYTF. Here the CDR3 DNA reads TGCAGTGCTAGACTCGATTATGGCTACACCTTC.

The rearrangement links TRBV10-3 to TRBJ1-2, with D possibly being TRBD1 (6 bases). Trimming took off 0 bases at V and 0 bases at J, with 17 bases between the two ends. The CDR3 spans 18 residues. The germline gives CDR1 ENHRY, CDR2 SYGVKD. The chain's CDR3 is CAISESMGGPFTNYGYTF. CDR3 coding DNA: TGTGCCATCAGTGAGTCGATGGGGGGCCCGTTCACTAACTATGGCTACACCTTC.

V gene TRBV25-1 combines with J gene TRBJ1-2; D remains unclear. CDR1 is MGHDK, CDR2 SYGVNS, per germline. This CDR3 comprises 11 residues. V dropped 1 base and J dropped 6 bases, with 3 bases sitting between them. The DNA for the CDR3 is TGTGCCAGCAGTGAATTTGATGGCTACACCTTC. Translation gives CASSEFDGYTF.

This clone was seen a handful of times. The chain uses TRBV4-3 and TRBJ1-3; D is possibly TRBD1 (5 bases). There are 15 residues in the CDR3. Trimming left V 0 bases short and J 4 bases short, with 10 bases between. In germline, CDR1 is LGHNA, CDR2 YSLEER. The DNA for the CDR3 is TGCGCCAGCAGCCAAGATTCAGGGTTCGGAAACACCATATATTTT. Amino acid sequence: CASSQDSGFGNTIYF.

CDR3 bases: TGTGCTAGTGGTTACGAGTTGGGGGTCACCATATATTTT. Translation: CASGYELGVTIYF. The chain recombines TRBV12-5 with TRBJ1-3; D possibly corresponds to TRBD1 (5 bases). V shed 4 bases and J shed 9 bases, with 13 bases lying between them. CDR1 is LGHNT, CDR2 FRNRAP, per germline. The length of the CDR3 is 13 residues.

This CDR3 is CASSPNRGGTEAFF. CDR3 coding DNA: TGTGCCAGCTCACCAAACAGGGGTGGCACTGAAGCTTTCTTT. This chain connects TRBV18 to TRBJ1-1; 7 bases map to TRBD1. With V trimmed by 2 bases and J by 4 bases, 4 bases remained unmatched. Per the germline V gene, CDR1 is KGHSH and CDR2 is LQKENI. The CDR3 consists of 14 residues. The full variable domain, rest sourced from reference TRBV18 and TRBJ1-1, is NAGVMQNPRHLVRRRGQEARLRCSPMKGHSHVYWYRQLPEEGLKFMVYLQKENIIDESGMPKERFSAEFPKEGPSILRIQQVVRGDSAAYFCASSPNRGGTEAFFGQGTRLTVV.

V and J are TRBV19 and TRBJ1-5, with D possibly being TRBD1 (5 bases). The CDR3 totals 17 residues. Per the germline V gene, CDR1 is LNHDA and CDR2 is SQIVND (reference sequence). Trimming pared 1 base from V and 6 bases from J, leaving 19 bases between. The CDR3 is CASSIAQGISAFQPQHF. The CDR3 nucleotides read TGTGCCAGTAGTATAGCGCAGGGAATTTCGGCTTTTCAGCCCCAGCATTTT.